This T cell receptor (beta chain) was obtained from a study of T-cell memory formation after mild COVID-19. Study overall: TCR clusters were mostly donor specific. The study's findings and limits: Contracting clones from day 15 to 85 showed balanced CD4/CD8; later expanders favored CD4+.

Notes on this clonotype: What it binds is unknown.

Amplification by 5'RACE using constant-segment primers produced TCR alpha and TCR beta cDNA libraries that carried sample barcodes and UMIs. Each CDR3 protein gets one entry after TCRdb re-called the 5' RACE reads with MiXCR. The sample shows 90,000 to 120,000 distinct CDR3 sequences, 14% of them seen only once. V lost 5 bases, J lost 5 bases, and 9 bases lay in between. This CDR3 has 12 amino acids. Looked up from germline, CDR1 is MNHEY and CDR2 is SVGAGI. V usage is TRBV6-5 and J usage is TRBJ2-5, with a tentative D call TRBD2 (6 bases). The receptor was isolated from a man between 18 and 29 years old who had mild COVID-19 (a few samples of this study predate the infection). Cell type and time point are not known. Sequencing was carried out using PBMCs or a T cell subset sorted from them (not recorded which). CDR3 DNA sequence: TGTGCCAGCAGTGGGACTTGGGAGACCCAGTACTTC. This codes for CASSGTWETQYF.